These 30 T cell receptor beta chains were sequenced from one sample in a study of T cell changes during pregnancy in multiple sclerosis. Data came from immunoSEQ multiplex PCR; TCRdb stores just in-frame clones and leaves some out. This table has some 40,000 clones, around 93% appearing once. Sequencing was performed on CD4+ T cells from peripheral blood mononuclear cells, taken after pregnancy. These receptor sequences come from a female donor with multiple sclerosis, enrolled in a pregnancy study.

V is TRBV7-3 and J is TRBJ2-3; D is uncertain. V gave up 4 bases and J gave up 3 bases, with 8 bases separating them. Germline CDR1 reads SGHTA; CDR2 reads FQGTGA. This CDR3 has 13 amino acids. The CDR3 DNA follows: TGTGCCAGCAGCTCGCGCCCGACAGATACGCAGTATTTT. Translation gives CASSSRPTDTQYF.

In its sample, this clone was seen once. This sequence joins TRBV6-4 and TRBJ1-4, with D possibly TRBD1 on 6 matching bases. The V end lost 2 bases, the J end lost 6 bases, and 7 bases lay between the germline ends. Germline CDR1 and CDR2: MRHNA and SNTAGT. There are 13 residues in the CDR3. As DNA, the CDR3 is TGTGCCAGCAGTGACCAGGGGCATGAAAAACTGTTTTTT. Its translation is CASSDQGHEKLFF.

Worth noting for this clone: A junction end diverges from the germline sequence, so it may reflect a read error. The rearrangement uses TRBV7-7 and TRBJ2-5; TRBD1 matches at 7 bases. The V gene's germline CDR1 is SSHAT and CDR2 FNYEAQ (reference sequence). This CDR3 is 16 amino acids long. CDR3 sequence: CASSLISRGRKETQYF. The CDR3, as DNA: TGTGCTAGCAGCTTGATCTCGAGGGGGCGTAAAGAGACCCAGTACTTC.

The rearrangement uses TRBV11-2 and TRBJ2-3, with D perhaps TRBD1 (6 bases). Germline-derived CDR1 and CDR2 are SGHAT and FQNNGV. Trimming stripped 5 bases from V and 2 bases from J, with 20 bases between. This CDR3 has 17 residues. CDR3 region: CASSPDIPGTPTDTQYF. The CDR3 DNA reads TGTGCCAGCAGCCCTGACATTCCAGGGACACCCACAGATACGCAGTATTTT.

The chain employs TRBV7-8 and TRBJ1-6; D is unclear. CDR1 is SGHVS and CDR2 is FQNEAQ in the germline V gene. The V gene lost 7 bases and the J gene lost 9 bases, with 22 bases spanning the gap. This CDR3 has 16 amino acids. The CDR3 coding sequence is TGTGCCAGCAACCATAGACGGGGTAGGGATGGTTCACCCCTCCACTTT. It is translated as CASNHRRGRDGSPLHF.

The rearrangement links TRBV29-1 to TRBJ1-1; no clear D gene. With 7 bases removed from V and 3 bases from J, the gap between germline ends came to 18 bases. CDR1 is SQVTM, CDR2 ANQGSEA, per germline. The CDR3 contains 14 residues. Here the CDR3 DNA reads TGCAGCGCTCAGGCGGGTAGTGCGTACACTGAAGCTTTCTTT. This translates into CSAQAGSAYTEAFF.

V gene TRBV7-3 combines with J gene TRBJ2-5, with D possibly matching TRBD2 (6 bases). V lost 2 bases and J lost 3, with 7 bases in between. The CDR3 length is 13 residues. CDR1 is SGHTA, CDR2 FQGTGA, per germline. Here the CDR3 DNA reads TGTGCCAGCAGCTTACGGACTAAAGAGACCCAGTACTTC. It is translated as CASSLRTKETQYF. Full variable domain (remainder filled in from reference TRBV7-3 and TRBJ2-5): GAGVSQTPSNKVTEKGKYVELRCDPISGHTALYWYRQSLGQGPEFLIYFQGTGAADDSGLPNDRFFAVRPEGSVSTLKIQRTERGDSAVYLCASSLRTKETQYFGPGTRLLVL.

The rearrangement joins TRBV9 to TRBJ2-7; 8 bases agree with TRBD2. In germline, CDR1 is SGDLS, CDR2 YYNGEE. The CDR3 is 14 residues long. V shed 7 bases and J 5 bases; nucleotides not matched to a gene: 11. CDR3 coding DNA: TGTGCCAGCTCGGCTAGCGGGTTCCCCCACGAGCAGTACTTC. Its translation: CASSASGFPHEQYF. The whole variable domain, filled in from reference TRBV9 and TRBJ2-7, reads DSGVTQTPKHLITATGQRVTLRCSPRSGDLSVYWYQQSLDQGLQFLIQYYNGEERAKGNILERFSAQQFPDLHSELNLSSLELGDSALYFCASSASGFPHEQYFGPGTRLTVT.

The chain is built from TRBV19 and TRBJ2-3, with 10 bases matching TRBD1. The junction had 10 bases not matched to a gene; V was cut back by 10 bases and J by 3 bases. The CDR3 sequence is 15 residues long. Germline CDR1 LNHDA, CDR2 SQIVND (reference sequence). The CDR3 region has the DNA TGTGCCACTTCCGACCCGGGACAGGGGACAGATACGCAGTATTTT. Protein product: CATSDPGQGTDTQYF.

The chain employs TRBV10-3 and TRBJ1-3; a weak D match, TRBD1 (5 bases). Germline CDR1 reads ENHRY; CDR2 reads SYGVKD. The germline V and J ends were trimmed by 6 bases and 0 bases, with 12 bases remaining between them. The CDR3 runs 15 residues. The CDR3: CAISLRGDSGNTIYF. The DNA of the CDR3 is TGTGCCATCAGCCTACGGGGGGACTCTGGAAACACCATATATTTT.

This chain connects TRBV11-2 to TRBJ1-2; D unresolved. The CDR3 contains 12 residues. From germline, CDR1 is SGHAT and CDR2 FQNNGV. Trimming took 5 bases from V and 5 from J, leaving 9 bases between them. The CDR3 reads CASSPEGYGYTF. The CDR3 DNA is TGTGCCAGCAGCCCCGAGGGTTATGGCTACACCTTC.

The chain uses TRBV5-4 and TRBJ2-2; 8 bases are a match to TRBD2. The length of the CDR3 is 16 residues. The germline V gene has CDR1 SGHNT and CDR2 YYREEE (reference sequence). Trimming removed 0 bases from V and 8 bases from J; junction bases left unmatched: 9. The CDR3 loop is CASSLELAAPSGELFF. CDR3 nucleotide sequence: TGTGCCAGCAGCTTGGAACTAGCGGCCCCGAGTGGGGAGCTGTTTTTT.

The V call is TRBV25-1, the J call TRBJ1-4, with D possibly being TRBD1 (6 bases). V lost 3 bases to trimming and J lost 0 bases, with 14 bases between them. The CDR3 contains 17 residues. The germline CDR1 and CDR2 sequences are MGHDK and SYGVNS. CDR3 in DNA: TGTGCCAGCAGTGATCCCCGGGGGGCTGCAACTAATGAAAAACTGTTTTTT. This translates into CASSDPRGAATNEKLFF.

The chain employs TRBV2 and TRBJ1-6; 10 nucleotides agree with TRBD1. The germline V gene has CDR1 SNHLY and CDR2 FYNNEI. The CDR3 is 15 amino acids. The V and J ends lost 7 bases and 7 bases, in that order; junction bases with no gene match: 7. Written as DNA, the CDR3 is TGTGCCAGCACCGGCAGGGACAGGGGAAATTCACCCCTCCACTTT. This codes for CASTGRDRGNSPLHF.

The gene calls are TRBV6-5 and TRBJ1-2; D may be TRBD1 (5 bases). Trimming stripped 5 bases from V and 7 bases from J, with 11 bases between. Germline V CDR1 and CDR2: MNHEY, SVGAGI. The length of the CDR3 is 12 residues. The CDR3, as DNA: TGTGCCAGCAGTAAGGGGTTGAGTGGCTACACCTTC. It is translated as CASSKGLSGYTF.

This chain links TRBV6-6 with TRBJ2-3, with TRBD2 matching 13 bases. The V and J ends lost 7 bases and 2 bases, in that order; junction bases with no gene match: 3. The CDR3 length is 15 residues. The germline gives CDR1 MNHNY, CDR2 SVGAGI (reference sequence). The CDR3 spells CASMGLAGPTDTQYF. The CDR3, as DNA: TGTGCCAGCATGGGACTAGCGGGGCCCACAGATACGCAGTATTTT.

V usage is TRBV18 and J usage is TRBJ2-3; no firm D call. CDR3 size: 15 residues. Trimming removed 2 bases at V and 0 bases at J, with 9 bases between. CDR1 is KGHSH, CDR2 LQKENI, per germline. The CDR3, as DNA: TGTGCCAGCTCACCAACGGCGGCTAGCACAGATACGCAGTATTTT. Protein product: CASSPTAASTDTQYF.

The chain combines TRBV14 with TRBJ2-1; D is undetermined. This CDR3 is 16 amino acids long. Per the germline V gene, CDR1 is SGHDN and CDR2 is FVKESK. The V end lost 4 bases, the J end lost 3 bases, and 16 bases lay between the germline ends. The CDR3 loop is CASSPSPVAGYNEQFF. The CDR3 DNA sequence: TGTGCCAGCAGCCCGTCTCCCGTGGCAGGCTACAATGAGCAGTTCTTC. Complete variable domain (other parts from reference TRBV14 and TRBJ2-1): EAGVTQFPSHSVIEKGQTVTLRCDPISGHDNLYWYRRVMGKEIKFLLHFVKESKQDESGMPNNRFLAERTGGTYSTLKVQPAELEDSGVYFCASSPSPVAGYNEQFFGPGTRLTVL.

The rearrangement links TRBV7-9 to TRBJ1-1; the match to TRBD1 covers 7 bases. Germline CDR1 reads SEHNR; CDR2 reads FQNEAQ (reference sequence). This CDR3 contains 15 residues. The J segment lost 6 bases and the V segment lost 0 bases, leaving 7 bases of the junction unmatched. The CDR3 DNA is TGTGCCAGCAGCTTAGCGGCGACAGGGATCGCTGAAGCTTTCTTT. This sequence encodes CASSLAATGIAEAFF.

V and J are TRBV23-1 and TRBJ1-1, with a possible D match to TRBD1 (6 bases). TRBV23-1 is known as an ORF, though its function is uncertain. This CDR3 spans 12 amino acids. Trimming removed 9 bases from V and 1 base from J, with 9 bases in between. Here the CDR3 reads CARNRANTEAFF. CDR3 nucleotide sequence: TGCGCCAGAAACAGGGCGAACACTGAAGCTTTCTTT.

The chain combines TRBV14 with TRBJ2-3; 9 positions match TRBD2. The CDR3 runs 17 residues. The V and J ends lost 1 base and 7 bases, in that order; junction bases with no gene match: 12. In germline, CDR1 is SGHDN, CDR2 FVKESK. As DNA, the CDR3 is TGTGCCAGCAGCCAAGGGGTTGCTAGCGGGGTCTGGAATACGCAGTATTTT. Protein product: CASSQGVASGVWNTQYF.

The V call is TRBV6-5, the J call TRBJ1-1; TRBD1 matches at 7 bases. The CDR3 spans 14 residues. Per germline, CDR1 MNHEY and CDR2 SVGAGI. Trimming took 4 bases from V and 3 from J; bases not matched to a gene: 5. Here the CDR3 DNA reads TGTGCCAGCAGTTCAACCACAGGGGACACTGAAGCTTTCTTT. It encodes CASSSTTGDTEAFF.

The chain employs TRBV5-6 and TRBJ1-2; no firm D call. The CDR3 sequence is 15 residues long. Germline V CDR1 and CDR2: SGHDT, YYEEEE. V lost 0 bases, J lost 0 bases, and 9 bases lay in between. The CDR3 here is CASSLVVPANYGYTF. The CDR3 DNA follows: TGTGCCAGCAGCTTGGTTGTCCCAGCTAACTATGGCTACACCTTC. The full variable domain, rest sourced from reference TRBV5-6 and TRBJ1-2, is DAGVTQSPTHLIKTRGQQVTLRCSPKSGHDTVSWYQQALGQGPQFIFQYYEEEERQRGNFPDRFSGHQFPNYSSELNVNALLLGDSALYLCASSLVVPANYGYTFGSGTRLTVV.

The chain carries TRBV12-5 and TRBJ2-7; D uncertain. V gave up 1 base and J gave up 0 bases, with 4 bases separating them. Germline V gene lookup returns CDR1 LGHNT and CDR2 FRNRAP. CDR3 length: 13 residues. For the CDR3, the DNA is TGTGCTAGTGGTTTGGACAGCTCCTACGAGCAGTACTTC. This codes for CASGLDSSYEQYF.

This rearrangement joins TRBV12-5 to TRBJ2-2, with TRBD1 as a possible D gene (6 bases). V lost 6 bases and J 2 bases, leaving 10 bases between the germline ends. The CDR3 covers 14 residues. Germline lookup yields CDR1 LGHNT and CDR2 FRNRAP. CDR3 bases: TGTGCTAGTGGGGAGACAGGTAACACCGGGGAGCTGTTTTTT. Protein product: CASGETGNTGELFF.

The gene calls are TRBV9 and TRBJ2-2; the match to TRBD2 covers 9 bases. CDR3 length: 16 residues. J gave up 6 bases and V 4 bases, and 10 bases lay outside the gene matches. Germline CDR1 reads SGDLS; CDR2 reads YYNGEE. CDR3 coding DNA: TGTGCCAGCAGCCCGCGGGGGGGCCTTCAGGCCGGGGAGCTGTTTTTT. This translates into CASSPRGGLQAGELFF.

The chain couples TRBV6-1 to TRBJ1-1; D possibly corresponds to TRBD1 (6 bases). V was pared by 8 bases and J by 5 bases, with 18 bases between. In germline, CDR1 is MNHNS, CDR2 SASEGT. CDR3 length: 14 residues. CDR3 region: CASLPQGSGTEAFF. As DNA, the CDR3 is TGTGCCAGCCTACCGCAGGGGTCGGGAACTGAAGCTTTCTTT.

V is TRBV11-3 and J is TRBJ1-2, with TRBD1 matching 9 bases. CDR3 length: 15 residues. The trim removed 4 bases at V and 2 bases at J, leaving 5 bases unmatched. Germline CDR1 is SGHNT and CDR2 is YENEEA. Here the CDR3 reads CASSSEDRGNYGYTF. The CDR3 DNA follows: TGTGCCAGCAGCTCCGAGGACAGGGGAAACTATGGCTACACCTTC.

This clone occurred once. For the CDR3, the DNA is TGTGCCAGTAGCATAAAGAGGGCAGGGGGCTCAGATACGCAGTATTTT. Amino acids: CASSIKRAGGSDTQYF. The chain has TRBV19 and TRBJ2-3; 8 bases are shared with TRBD1. CDR3 length: 16 residues. With 6 bases clipped from V and 4 bases from J, the junction kept 12 bases outside the gene matches. Per germline, CDR1 LNHDA and CDR2 SQIVND (reference sequence).

The genes are TRBV5-1 and TRBJ2-3; TRBD2 matches 13 bases. J lost 2 bases, V lost 3 bases, and 9 bases had no gene match. CDR1 SGHRS and CDR2 YFSETQ come from the germline V gene. The CDR3 runs to 18 residues. CDR3 DNA sequence: TGCGCCAGCAGCTCCCTATGGACTAGCGGGGGCCCCACAGATACGCAGTATTTT. It is translated as CASSSLWTSGGPTDTQYF. Supplemented by reference TRBV5-1 and TRBJ2-3, the full variable domain reads KAGVTQTPRYLIKTRGQQVTLSCSPISGHRSVSWYQQTPGQGLQFLFEYFSETQRNKGNFPGRFSGRQFSNSRSEMNVSTLELGDSALYLCASSSLWTSGGPTDTQYFGPGTRLTVL.